This TCR beta chain was profiled in a study of cytomegalovirus exposure and HLA in healthy donors. PCR involved 60 Vbeta and 13 Jbeta primers. TCRdb's copy holds only in-frame clones and misses some; the assay was immunoSEQ multiplex PCR. The table has some 200,000 clones, around 75% seen once. CDR3 length: 14 residues. Trimming removed 1 base at V and 1 base at J, with 7 bases between. Looked up from germline, CDR1 is SGHTA and CDR2 is FQGNSA. J is TRBJ1-1 and V is TRBV7-2; D call uncertain. What was sequenced was PBMCs. This TCR was sampled from a woman aged 30 to 39 in good health and CMV-seronegative. The DNA for the CDR3 is TGTGCCAGCAGCTTAGGAGGATCGAACACTGAAGCTTTCTTT. This codes for CASSLGGSNTEAFF.